The next 26 T cell receptor beta chains were all read from a single sample in a study of chemoradiotherapy in HPV16-positive cancers. The data were produced by immunoSEQ multiplex PCR, yet TCRdb's version contains in-frame clones alone and is incomplete. This sample has approximately 14,000 clones; roughly 90% occur once, and the top ten carry around 2.8%. The sample was blood, taken from a patient who underwent chemoradiotherapy. These receptors were obtained from a human donor with HPV-associated anogenital cancer.

V usage is TRBV6-1 and J usage is TRBJ2-7; D not certain. Trimming removed 1 base from V and 1 base from J, with 14 bases in between. From germline, CDR1 is MNHNS and CDR2 SASEGT. This CDR3 is built from 16 residues. CDR3 amino acids: CASSEEVGTASYEQYF. In DNA form, the CDR3 reads TGTGCCAGCAGTGAAGAGGTCGGTACAGCTTCCTACGAGCAGTACTTC.

The V call is TRBV30, the J call TRBJ2-5; 9 bases are a match to TRBD2. From germline, CDR1 is GTSNPN and CDR2 SVGIG (reference sequence). This CDR3 comprises 12 residues. V shed 3 bases and J 5 bases; nucleotides not matched to a gene: 1. In DNA, the CDR3 is TGTGCCTGGAGCGGACTAGCGGAGACCCAGTACTTC. It translates to CAWSGLAETQYF.

The V call is TRBV19, the J call TRBJ1-4; TRBD1 might be the D (5 bases). The V end lost 3 bases, the J end lost 0 bases, and 8 bases lay between the germline ends. The CDR3 is 15 amino acids. Germline loops: CDR1 LNHDA, CDR2 SQIVND (reference sequence). The CDR3 protein is CASSMGGATNEKLFF. CDR3 DNA sequence: TGTGCCAGTAGTATGGGGGGAGCAACTAATGAAAAACTGTTTTTT.

This chain joins TRBV11-2 and TRBJ2-3; D is uncertain. Germline lookup yields CDR1 SGHAT and CDR2 FQNNGV. This CDR3 has 13 residues. V lost 1 base and J lost 4, with 6 bases in between. CDR3 protein: CASSLGLADTQYF. CDR3 nucleotide sequence: TGTGCCAGCAGCTTAGGTCTCGCAGATACGCAGTATTTT.

The J gene is TRBJ2-5, the V gene TRBV29-1; 8 nucleotides match TRBD1. The last part of the DNA fits TRBJ2-7 better; the J call may be wrong. Germline lookup yields CDR1 SQVTM and CDR2 ANQGSEA. The CDR3 spans 13 residues. This CDR3 reads CSVVGRQGAEQYF. The CDR3 DNA follows: TGCAGCGTTGTTGGAAGGCAGGGGGCCGAGCAGTACTTC.

The genes are TRBV4-1 and TRBJ2-1, with TRBD1 identical over 8 bases. CDR3 length: 17 amino acids. Looked up from germline, CDR1 is MGHRA and CDR2 is YSYEKL. The V segment lost 3 bases and the J segment 1 base; nucleotides outside the gene matches: 8. The CDR3, as DNA: TGCGCCAGCAGCCAGATTCAGGGGGCATCGTCCTACAATGAGCAGTTCTTC. It specifies CASSQIQGASSYNEQFF.

The chain uses TRBV30 and TRBJ2-2, with D tentatively TRBD1 (6 bases). CDR3 length: 14 amino acids. Per germline, CDR1 GTSNPN and CDR2 SVGIG (reference sequence). Deletions cut 3 bases from V and 6 bases from J, with 14 bases between. CDR3 nucleotide sequence: TGTGCCTGGAGGCAACCAGGGGATCCCGGGGAGCTGTTTTTT. It is translated as CAWRQPGDPGELFF.

The chain combines TRBV6-5 with TRBJ2-1; 7 positions match TRBD2. This CDR3 region has 13 residues. V lost 8 bases and J lost 4; bases outside the gene matches: 5. Germline CDR1 is MNHEY and CDR2 is SVGAGI. CDR3 DNA: TGTGCCAGCGGGAGGGAGTGGTACAATGAGCAGTTCTTC. This gives the protein CASGREWYNEQFF.

The chain has TRBV4-3 and TRBJ2-4; 9 nucleotides align to TRBD1. The trim removed 6 bases at V and 3 bases at J, leaving 6 bases unmatched. CDR1 LGHNA and CDR2 YSLEER come from the germline V gene. This CDR3 contains 15 residues. CDR3: CASSRQGVGKNIQYF. The CDR3 nucleotides read TGCGCCAGCAGTCGACAGGGGGTGGGCAAAAACATTCAGTACTTC.

CDR3 sequence reads: CASSQQDRTTYGYTF. For the CDR3, the DNA is TGTGCCAGCAGCCAACAAGACCGGACCACTTATGGCTACACCTTC. This rearrangement joins TRBV14 to TRBJ1-2; unclear D gene. This CDR3 is 15 amino acids long. V was clipped by 2 bases and J by 5 bases, with 15 bases between them. CDR1 and CDR2 from the germline V gene are SGHDN and FVKESK.

The V call is TRBV7-9, the J call TRBJ2-1, with TRBD2 as a possible D gene (7 bases). Trimming left V 2 bases short and J 5 bases short, with 10 bases between. This CDR3 region has 14 residues. The germline V gene encodes CDR1 SEHNR and CDR2 FQNEAQ (reference sequence). The CDR3 nucleotides are TGTGCCAGCAGCTTAATAGGGGGGGACAATGAGCAGTTCTTC. Encoded protein: CASSLIGGDNEQFF. The whole variable domain, remainder taken from reference TRBV7-9 and TRBJ2-1, is DTGVSQNPRHKITKRGQNVTFRCDPISEHNRLYWYRQTLGQGPEFLTYFQNEAQLEKSRLLSDRFSAERPKGSFSTLEIQRTEQGDSAMYLCASSLIGGDNEQFFGPGTRLTVL.

The rearrangement joins TRBV23-1 to TRBJ1-2; D ambiguous. TRBV23-1 is identified as an open reading frame with a role that is uncertain. Trimming removed 1 base at V and 3 bases at J, with 24 bases between. CDR3 size: 19 residues. The CDR3 here is CASSQFKWAGPKEDYGYTF. DNA for the CDR3: TGCGCCAGCAGTCAATTTAAATGGGCAGGACCAAAGGAGGACTATGGCTACACCTTC.

J is TRBJ2-1 and V is TRBV6-4; D remains ambiguous. CDR3 length: 14 residues. Germline V gene lookup returns CDR1 MRHNA and CDR2 SNTAGT. Trimming shortened V by 0 bases and J by 6 bases, and 9 bases separated the two germline ends. This CDR3 is CASSDSATVNEQFF. The CDR3 DNA follows: TGTGCCAGCAGTGACTCCGCTACCGTCAATGAGCAGTTCTTC.

The CDR3: CASSLASRDGETQYF. The CDR3 coding sequence is TGTGCCAGCAGCTTAGCGAGCAGGGACGGAGAGACCCAGTACTTC. This rearrangement joins TRBV7-2 to TRBJ2-5; D might be TRBD1 or TRBD2, each matching 5 bases. Germline V gene lookup returns CDR1 SGHTA and CDR2 FQGNSA. Trimming removed 0 bases from V and 4 bases from J, with 12 bases in between. CDR3 length: 15 residues.

The chain is built from TRBV7-3 and TRBJ2-3; 7 nucleotides agree with TRBD2. Trimming removed 5 bases from V and 2 bases from J; junction bases left unmatched: 4. This CDR3 is 14 amino acids long. Germline-derived CDR1 and CDR2 are SGHTA and FQGTGA. This CDR3 is CASSPRDYTDTQYF. The CDR3 DNA reads as TGTGCCAGCAGCCCACGGGACTACACAGATACGCAGTATTTT.

The chain links TRBV19 to TRBJ1-1, with D hard to call. Germline V lookup: CDR1 LNHDA, CDR2 SQIVND (reference sequence). V was trimmed by 1 base and J by 6 bases, leaving 15 bases between them. This CDR3 spans 15 amino acids. The CDR3 DNA is TGTGCCAGTAGTATAGGTAAATCGTGGGGAGCTGAAGCTTTCTTT. Its translation is CASSIGKSWGAEAFF.

The chain recombines TRBV18 with TRBJ1-5; D is perhaps TRBD1 (5 bases). CDR3 length equals 15 residues. Trimming took off 2 bases at V and 2 bases at J, with 10 bases between the two ends. The germline V gene has CDR1 KGHSH and CDR2 LQKENI. CDR3 residues: CASSPSGVGNQPQHF. The CDR3 region has the DNA TGTGCCAGCTCACCATCGGGGGTTGGCAATCAGCCCCAGCATTTT.

The rearrangement links TRBV30 to TRBJ2-1, with D perhaps TRBD1 (5 bases). Germline CDR1 reads GTSNPN; CDR2 reads SVGIG (reference sequence). V lost 3 bases and J 8 bases, leaving 8 bases between the germline ends. The CDR3 is 11 residues long. CDR3 residues: CAWSRAHEQFF. For the CDR3, the DNA is TGTGCCTGGAGCAGGGCTCATGAGCAGTTCTTC.

The chain couples TRBV4-1 to TRBJ1-5; 7 bases are a match to TRBD1. V was clipped by 0 bases and J by 0 bases; unmatched bases: 5. The CDR3 contains 17 residues. Germline loops: CDR1 MGHRA, CDR2 YSYEKL. Here the CDR3 DNA reads TGCGCCAGCAGCCAAGACCCAGGGACAGATAGCAATCAGCCCCAGCATTTT. Translation: CASSQDPGTDSNQPQHF.

The CDR3 loop is CAISPSGQGYEQYF. CDR3 nucleotides: TGTGCCATCAGCCCCTCGGGTCAGGGCTACGAGCAGTACTTC. The rearrangement uses TRBV10-3 and TRBJ2-7; a weak D match, TRBD1 (5 bases). V shed 6 bases and J shed 3 bases, with 15 bases lying between them. Germline V gene sequence: CDR1 ENHRY, CDR2 SYGVKD. There are 14 residues in the CDR3.

The chain recombines TRBV9 with TRBJ1-6; 10 bases are shared with TRBD1. J was trimmed by 2 bases and V by 3 bases; bases with no gene match: 2. This CDR3 has 16 residues. Germline-derived CDR1 and CDR2 are SGDLS and YYNGEE. The CDR3 sequence: CASSGQGAAYNSPLHF. CDR3 coding DNA: TGTGCCAGCAGCGGACAGGGGGCTGCCTATAATTCACCCCTCCACTTT. The whole variable domain, filled in from reference TRBV9 and TRBJ1-6, reads DSGVTQTPKHLITATGQRVTLRCSPRSGDLSVYWYQQSLDQGLQFLIQYYNGEERAKGNILERFSAQQFPDLHSELNLSSLELGDSALYFCASSGQGAAYNSPLHFGNGTRLTVT.

The chain links TRBV10-3 to TRBJ2-4, with a tentative D call TRBD1 (6 bases). The CDR3 is 14 residues long. Germline assignment: CDR1 ENHRY and CDR2 SYGVKD. V was trimmed by 6 bases and J by 1 base, leaving 10 bases between them. The CDR3 DNA sequence: TGTGCCATCAGCCGGGACACCGCCAAAAACATTCAGTACTTC. Its translation: CAISRDTAKNIQYF.

This rearrangement joins TRBV2 to TRBJ1-4, with no clear D. Germline assignment: CDR1 SNHLY and CDR2 FYNNEI. The CDR3 extends over 10 amino acids. Trimming removed 9 bases at V and 7 bases at J, with 6 bases between. CDR3 residues: CASKFEKLFF. The DNA for the CDR3 is TGTGCCAGTAAGTTTGAAAAACTGTTTTTT.

The chain uses TRBV14 and TRBJ1-6; TRBD1 matches 7 bases. J was trimmed by 14 bases and V by 4 bases; bases with no gene match: 5. The CDR3 runs 12 residues. Germline loops: CDR1 SGHDN, CDR2 FVKESK. The CDR3 spells CASSRDRSTLHF. CDR3 in DNA: TGTGCCAGCAGCCGGGACAGAAGCACCCTCCACTTT.

CDR3 in amino acids: CASSQVGTFSSYEQYF. The CDR3 DNA follows: TGTGCCAGCAGTCAGGTGGGGACATTTAGCTCCTACGAGCAGTACTTC. This chain connects TRBV28 to TRBJ2-7; a possible D gene is TRBD1 (6 bases). The germline V gene has CDR1 MDHEN and CDR2 SYDVKM. Trimming took off 5 bases at V and 0 bases at J, with 17 bases between the two ends. CDR3 size: 16 residues.

This chain uses TRBV5-6 with TRBJ1-1; perhaps TRBD1 as D (5 bases). Per the germline V gene, CDR1 is SGHDT and CDR2 is YYEEEE. There are 14 residues in the CDR3. V was cut by 0 bases and J by 5 bases, with 11 bases left in between. The CDR3 spells CASSLGPGETEAFF. CDR3 in DNA: TGTGCCAGCAGCTTGGGTCCGGGGGAAACTGAAGCTTTCTTT.